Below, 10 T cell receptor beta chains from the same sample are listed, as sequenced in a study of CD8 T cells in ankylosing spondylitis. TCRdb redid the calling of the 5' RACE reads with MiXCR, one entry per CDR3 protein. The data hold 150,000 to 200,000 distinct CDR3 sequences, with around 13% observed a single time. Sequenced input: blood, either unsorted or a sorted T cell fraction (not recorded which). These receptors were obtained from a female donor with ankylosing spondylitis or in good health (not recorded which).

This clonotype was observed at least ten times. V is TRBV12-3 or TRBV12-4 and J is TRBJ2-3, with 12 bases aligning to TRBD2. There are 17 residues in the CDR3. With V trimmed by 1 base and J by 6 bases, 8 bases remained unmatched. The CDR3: CASSLEVSSGREDTQYF. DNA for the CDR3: TGTGCCAGCAGTTTAGAGGTCTCTAGCGGGAGGGAGGATACGCAGTATTTT.

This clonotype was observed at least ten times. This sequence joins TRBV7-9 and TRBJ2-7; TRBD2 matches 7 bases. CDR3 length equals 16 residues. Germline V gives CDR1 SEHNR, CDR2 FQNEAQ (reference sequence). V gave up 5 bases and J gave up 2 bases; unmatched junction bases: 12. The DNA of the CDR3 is TGTGCCAGCAGCCCTTACTACGGGAGGATCCCCTACGAGCAGTACTTC. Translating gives CASSPYYGRIPYEQYF.

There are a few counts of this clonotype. CDR3 sequence (DNA): TGCAGTGCTCCCTTAAGTGCGGGAGTCAAGTACGAGCAGTACTTC. Translation gives CSAPLSAGVKYEQYF. V and J are TRBV20-1 and TRBJ2-7; 7 bases line up with TRBD2. Germline CDR1 DFQATT, CDR2 SNEGSKA (reference sequence). With V trimmed by 5 bases and J by 4 bases, 14 bases remained unmatched. This CDR3 spans 15 amino acids.

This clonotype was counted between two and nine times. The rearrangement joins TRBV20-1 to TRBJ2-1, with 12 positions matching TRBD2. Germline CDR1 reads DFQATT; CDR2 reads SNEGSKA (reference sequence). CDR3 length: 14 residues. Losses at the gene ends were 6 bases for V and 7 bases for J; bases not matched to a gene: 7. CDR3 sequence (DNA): TGCAGTGCCCGACTAGCGGGAGCTAATAATGAGCAGTTCTTC. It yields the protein CSARLAGANNEQFF.

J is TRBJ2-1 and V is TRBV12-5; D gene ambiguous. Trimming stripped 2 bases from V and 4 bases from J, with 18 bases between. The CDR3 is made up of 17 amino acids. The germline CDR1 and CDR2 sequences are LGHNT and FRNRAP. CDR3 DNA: TGTGCTAGTGGTTTGTCCAACTTTGTCGCGGAGTACAATGAGCAGTTCTTC. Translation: CASGLSNFVAEYNEQFF.

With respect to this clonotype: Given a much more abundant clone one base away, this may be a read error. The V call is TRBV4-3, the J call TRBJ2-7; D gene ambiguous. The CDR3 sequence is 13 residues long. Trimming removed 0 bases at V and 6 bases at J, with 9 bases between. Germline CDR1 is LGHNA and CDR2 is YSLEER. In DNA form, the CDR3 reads TGCGCCAGCAGCCAAGAAGCAGCCCCCGAGCAGTACTTC. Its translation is CASSQEAAPEQYF.

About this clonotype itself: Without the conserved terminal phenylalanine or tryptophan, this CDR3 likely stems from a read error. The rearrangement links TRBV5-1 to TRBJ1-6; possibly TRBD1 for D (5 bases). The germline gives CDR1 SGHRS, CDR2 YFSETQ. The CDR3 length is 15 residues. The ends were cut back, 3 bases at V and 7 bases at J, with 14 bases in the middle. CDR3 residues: CASSSRDGGNSPLHV. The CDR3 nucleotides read TGCGCCAGCAGCTCGCGGGACGGAGGGAATTCACCCCTCCACGTT.

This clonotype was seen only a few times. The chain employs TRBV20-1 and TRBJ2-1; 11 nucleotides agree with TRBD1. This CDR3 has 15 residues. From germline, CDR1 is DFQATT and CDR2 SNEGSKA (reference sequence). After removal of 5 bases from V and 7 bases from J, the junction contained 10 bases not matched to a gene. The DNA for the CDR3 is TGCAGTGCTCCGACCGGACAGGGGGCCAGGAATGAGCAGTTCTTC. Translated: CSAPTGQGARNEQFF.

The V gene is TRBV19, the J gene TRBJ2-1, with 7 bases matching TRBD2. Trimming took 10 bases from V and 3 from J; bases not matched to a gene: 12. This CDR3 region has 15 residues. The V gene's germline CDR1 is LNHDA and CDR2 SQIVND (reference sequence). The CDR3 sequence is CATKQVASGYNEQFF. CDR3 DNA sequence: TGTGCCACCAAACAAGTGGCTAGCGGCTACAATGAGCAGTTCTTC.

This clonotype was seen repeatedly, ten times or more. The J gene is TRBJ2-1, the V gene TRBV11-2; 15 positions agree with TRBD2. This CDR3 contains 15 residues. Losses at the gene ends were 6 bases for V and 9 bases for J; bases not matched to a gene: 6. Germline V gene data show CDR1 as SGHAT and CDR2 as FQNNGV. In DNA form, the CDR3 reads TGTGCCAGCAGAATTGGGACTAGCGGGAGGACTGAGCAGTTCTTC. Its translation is CASRIGTSGRTEQFF.